This T cell receptor (beta chain) was sequenced during a study of blood T cells in healthy people across ages. Findings and caveats of the study: Age advanced and TCR beta diversity per million T cells fell, roughly linearly.

In its sample, this clonotype was seen once. Its specificity is not known. The use of a sample-barcoded 5' primer and a J-beta primer mix characterized a second PCR of about 7 to 12 cycles. Each cDNA molecule, via a template-switch adaptor with 12 random nucleotides, was tagged. TCRdb re-called the 5' RACE reads through MiXCR, storing one row per CDR3 protein. The repertoire has 1,800,000 or so distinct CDR3 sequences, roughly 43% of them found once; the top ten carry roughly 23%. The CDR3 runs 13 residues. V shed 6 bases and J shed 4 bases, with 11 bases lying between them. Germline CDR1 is MDHEN and CDR2 is SYDVKM.

Material for sequencing was blood. The sequence was obtained from a human donor in good health. The J gene is TRBJ2-3, the V gene TRBV28; possibly TRBD2 for D (6 bases). The CDR3 sequence: CASSGGRSDTQYF. CDR3 in DNA: TGTGCCAGCAGCGGGGGACGTTCAGATACGCAGTATTTT.